These 26 T cell receptor beta chains were all obtained from the same sample, sequenced in a study of early T cells in non-severe SARS-CoV-2 infection listed by TCRdb under 2021. Preparation of the library involved 5' RACE. The sequencing machine was a NextSeq 500. In TCRdb, the public reads were trimmed at Q25 with fastp and aligned with MiXCR, with productive beta chains retained. Rows with one shared CDR3 protein collapse into an entry with the most common genes and DNA. The sample contains 64,000 or so distinct CDR3 sequences, 11% of them found a single time. The ten biggest clones cover about 2.8% of the sample. Sequencing was performed on whole blood, taken at baseline. The receptors here all came from an adult who was a healthcare worker with PCR-confirmed SARS-CoV-2 infection or an uninfected control (not recorded which).

This clonotype was seen a few times. The chain joins TRBV30 to TRBJ2-2; no definite D call. This CDR3 is built from 15 residues. CDR1 and CDR2 from the germline V gene are GTSNPN and SVGIG (reference sequence). The germline V and J ends were trimmed by 2 bases and 0 bases, with 10 bases remaining between them. CDR3 DNA sequence: TGTGCCTGGAGTATAGTCCGGGCGAACACCGGGGAGCTGTTTTTT. Protein: CAWSIVRANTGELFF.

V gene TRBV10-3 combines with J gene TRBJ1-1; TRBD1 might be the D (5 bases). The CDR3 is 15 residues long. Germline V gives CDR1 ENHRY, CDR2 SYGVKD. V was pared by 2 bases and J by 0 bases, with 10 bases between. CDR3 sequence reads: CAISERTGVNTEAFF. The CDR3 DNA reads TGTGCCATCAGTGAGCGAACAGGAGTGAACACTGAAGCTTTCTTT.

The V call is TRBV3-1, the J call TRBJ2-5; D is perhaps TRBD1 (5 bases). The CDR3 has 15 residues. Trimming cost V 2 bases and J 0 bases, with 10 bases left between them. Germline V gene lookup returns CDR1 LGHDT and CDR2 YNNKEL (reference sequence). The CDR3 nucleotides are TGTGCCAGCAGCCAACTTAAGGGGTACCAAGAGACCCAGTACTTC. Protein: CASSQLKGYQETQYF.

This clonotype was recorded a few times. The chain employs TRBV20-1 and TRBJ1-4, with TRBD1 matching 10 bases. The CDR3 covers 18 residues. V shed 2 bases and J 0 bases; nucleotides not matched to a gene: 9. Looked up from germline, CDR1 is DFQATT and CDR2 is SNEGSKA (reference sequence). The CDR3 sequence is CSARSDRGPGATNEKLFF. The CDR3 DNA reads as TGCAGTGCTAGATCCGACAGGGGGCCTGGGGCAACTAATGAAAAACTGTTTTTT.

The chain couples TRBV6-5 to TRBJ1-2, with 7 bases lining up with TRBD1. Per germline, CDR1 MNHEY and CDR2 SVGAGI. V was clipped by 4 bases and J by 2 bases; unmatched bases: 7. This CDR3 contains 15 residues. The CDR3 coding sequence is TGTGCCAGCAGTTCCCAAGGGGGCGGAAACTATGGCTACACCTTC. As protein: CASSSQGGGNYGYTF.

The genes are TRBV21-1 and TRBJ2-3; TRBD1 is the table's D call, not checked against the DNA. TRBV21-1 is a listed pseudogene. The CDR3 length is 18 residues. The CDR3 DNA reads as TGTGCCAGCGTGTTTATAACGGGACAGCGTAACACCACAGATACGCAGTATTTT. Protein product: CASVFITGQRNTTDTQYF.

The table lists this clonotype with a few counts. The V and J genes are TRBV30 and TRBJ1-4; maybe TRBD1 (6 bases). From germline, CDR1 is GTSNPN and CDR2 SVGIG (reference sequence). The CDR3 covers 14 residues. V was shortened by 4 bases and J by 2 bases, with 11 bases between the two germline ends. The CDR3 DNA sequence: TGTGCCTGGACCAGGGGATGGACTAATGAAAAACTGTTTTTT. This sequence encodes CAWTRGWTNEKLFF.

The sample holds a few counts of this clonotype. The J gene is TRBJ1-1, the V gene TRBV9, with D possibly being TRBD1 (6 bases). This CDR3 is built from 16 residues. V was shortened by 4 bases and J by 5 bases, with 21 bases between the two germline ends. Germline V gene lookup returns CDR1 SGDLS and CDR2 YYNGEE. DNA for the CDR3: TGTGCCAGCAGCCCAGGGGACCGTTCGCTAGATACTGAAGCTTTCTTT. Protein product: CASSPGDRSLDTEAFF.

The chain couples TRBV20-1 to TRBJ1-2; D is ambiguous. V was cut by 0 bases and J by 8 bases, with 10 bases left in between. The CDR3 has 12 amino acids. Per the germline V gene, CDR1 is DFQATT and CDR2 is SNEGSKA (reference sequence). CDR3 sequence (DNA): TGCAGTGCTAGAGATCGAGATAGAGGCTACACCTTC. This sequence encodes CSARDRDRGYTF.

The chain uses TRBV28 and TRBJ2-7, with TRBD1 matching over 8 bases. V gave up 1 base and J gave up 3 bases; unmatched junction bases: 14. This CDR3 spans 18 amino acids. Germline V gene data show CDR1 as MDHEN and CDR2 as SYDVKM. The CDR3 DNA reads TGTGCCAGCAGTTTATTTCATCTTGGACAGGGAGAGAACTACGAGCAGTACTTC. Translated, it gives CASSLFHLGQGENYEQYF.

This clonotype was seen ten or more times. This rearrangement joins TRBV20-1 to TRBJ1-2; 9 bases match TRBD1. CDR1 DFQATT and CDR2 SNEGSKA come from the germline V gene (reference sequence). After removal of 6 bases from V and 4 bases from J, the junction contained 6 bases not matched to a gene. This CDR3 is built from 13 residues. Written as DNA, the CDR3 is TGCAGTGCGGACAGGGGTAGGGGCTATGGCTACACCTTC. Its protein is CSADRGRGYGYTF.

A few counts support this clonotype. V and J are TRBV19 and TRBJ1-5, with D tentatively TRBD1 (5 bases). The CDR3 length is 16 residues. CDR1 and CDR2 from the germline V gene are LNHDA and SQIVND (reference sequence). V was trimmed by 6 bases and J by 6 bases, leaving 21 bases between them. The CDR3 here is CASSPFLPGTGQPQHF. DNA for the CDR3: TGTGCCAGTAGCCCATTTCTTCCAGGGACGGGTCAGCCCCAGCATTTT.

The rearrangement joins TRBV10-3 to TRBJ2-7; D not resolved. This CDR3 comprises 11 residues. Germline CDR1 is ENHRY and CDR2 is SYGVKD. Trimming took 4 bases from V and 1 from J, leaving 2 bases between them. The chain's CDR3 is CAISGSYEQYF. CDR3 DNA sequence: TGTGCCATCAGTGGTTCCTACGAGCAGTACTTC.

This clonotype appeared a few times. The chain couples TRBV7-2 to TRBJ2-1; 11 bases are a match to TRBD2. CDR1 and CDR2 from the germline V gene are SGHTA and FQGNSA. Trimming removed 5 bases from V and 4 bases from J; junction bases left unmatched: 10. The CDR3 totals 17 residues. CDR3 loop: CASSTYLLAGEYNEQFF. CDR3 coding DNA: TGTGCCAGCAGCACCTATTTACTAGCGGGGGAGTACAATGAGCAGTTCTTC.

The chain combines TRBV7-9 with TRBJ2-1, with D perhaps TRBD1 (6 bases). Germline V gene sequence: CDR1 SEHNR, CDR2 FQNEAQ (reference sequence). This CDR3 comprises 13 residues. The V gene lost 2 bases and the J gene lost 11 bases, with 13 bases spanning the gap. Here the CDR3 DNA reads TGTGCCAGCAGCTTAAATGGGGGACAAAAGCAGTTCTTC. As protein: CASSLNGGQKQFF.

This clonotype was counted a few times. V gene TRBV10-3 combines with J gene TRBJ1-2; 11 nucleotides line up with TRBD1. The germline V gene encodes CDR1 ENHRY and CDR2 SYGVKD. V lost 3 bases to trimming and J lost 2 bases; unmatched junction nucleotides: 5. The CDR3 runs 16 residues. The CDR3 here is CAISDPGQGANYGYTF. The DNA for the CDR3 is TGTGCCATCAGTGACCCTGGACAGGGGGCGAACTATGGCTACACCTTC.

At least ten counts were recorded for this clonotype. This chain connects TRBV7-2 to TRBJ2-3; the D is unclear. V dropped 1 base and J dropped 0 bases, with 5 bases sitting between them. Looked up from germline, CDR1 is SGHTA and CDR2 is FQGNSA. This CDR3 comprises 14 residues. This chain's CDR3 is CASSLGPSTDTQYF. Here the CDR3 DNA reads TGTGCCAGCAGCTTAGGACCGAGCACAGATACGCAGTATTTT.

This clonotype has a handful of counts. The chain couples TRBV7-9 to TRBJ2-7; D gene ambiguous. Germline CDR1 and CDR2: SEHNR and FQNEAQ (reference sequence). Trimming took off 5 bases at V and 4 bases at J, with 12 bases between the two ends. CDR3 length: 13 residues. The CDR3, as DNA: TGTGCCAGCAGCAGTAACAGAGTTTACGAGCAGTACTTC. This codes for CASSSNRVYEQYF.

This clonotype was picked up a small number of times. The rearrangement links TRBV7-6 to TRBJ2-2, with 14 bases fitting TRBD2. After removal of 2 bases from V and 4 bases from J, the junction contained 9 bases not matched to a gene. The germline gives CDR1 SGHVS, CDR2 FNYEAQ. This CDR3 is built from 19 residues. CDR3 in amino acids: CASSLYRGTSGGVTGELFF. The CDR3 nucleotides are TGTGCCAGCAGCTTATATAGAGGGACTAGCGGGGGAGTCACCGGGGAGCTGTTTTTT.

The chain recombines TRBV29-1 with TRBJ1-2; a weak D match, TRBD1 (5 bases). Trimming pared 2 bases from V and 4 bases from J, leaving 8 bases between. Germline lookup yields CDR1 SQVTM and CDR2 ANQGSEA. CDR3 length equals 12 residues. The CDR3 nucleotides read TGCAGCGTTGAACAGGGCCCCTATGGCTACACCTTC. Translating gives CSVEQGPYGYTF.

This clonotype showed up just a few times. This rearrangement joins TRBV12-3 or TRBV12-4 to TRBJ2-5; D not resolved. The V gene lost 3 bases and the J gene lost 2 bases, with 10 bases spanning the gap. This CDR3 is 14 amino acids long. The CDR3 sequence is CASSLRILQETQYF. CDR3 nucleotides: TGTGCCAGCAGTTTGCGTATATTACAAGAGACCCAGTACTTC.

In its sample, this clonotype was seen a few times. The rearrangement uses TRBV1 and TRBJ2-1; the tabulated D call, TRBD2, remains unverified against the DNA. TRBV1 is a known pseudogene. This CDR3 is built from 15 residues. CDR3 sequence reads: CTSSQGLAGHNEQFF. CDR3 DNA: TGCACCAGCAGCCAAGGACTAGCGGGGCACAATGAGCAGTTCTTC.

The table lists this clonotype with a few counts. J is TRBJ2-7 and V is TRBV6-5; possible D gene TRBD1, 5 bases. Trimming took off 8 bases at V and 1 base at J, with 9 bases between the two ends. This CDR3 comprises 12 residues. In germline, CDR1 is MNHEY, CDR2 SVGAGI. The CDR3 region is CASFSGSYEQYF. Written as DNA, the CDR3 is TGTGCCAGCTTCTCAGGGTCCTACGAGCAGTACTTC.

This clonotype was seen repeatedly, ten times or more. The V and J genes are TRBV20-1 and TRBJ2-1, with 10 bases matching TRBD2. The V gene's germline CDR1 is DFQATT and CDR2 SNEGSKA (reference sequence). The CDR3 consists of 14 residues. Trimming cost V 5 bases and J 8 bases; bases outside gene matches: 9. CDR3 DNA sequence: TGCAGTGCTCCACGCAGCGGGGGGGCCTATGAGCAGTTCTTC. Translating gives CSAPRSGGAYEQFF.

This clonotype was detected a few times. The genes are TRBV12-3 or TRBV12-4 and TRBJ2-7, with D tentatively TRBD2 (5 bases). The CDR3 has 12 amino acids. V was shortened by 5 bases and J by 1 base, with 6 bases between the two germline ends. The chain's CDR3 is CASSRLSYEQYF. CDR3 DNA sequence: TGTGCCAGCAGTCGACTATCCTACGAGCAGTACTTC.

The V gene is TRBV14, the J gene TRBJ2-7; 8 positions match TRBD2. The V gene end was trimmed by 5 bases and the J gene end by 5 bases; junction bases not matched to a gene: 20. The CDR3 is 18 amino acids. Germline CDR1 reads SGHDN; CDR2 reads FVKESK. The CDR3 is CASSTQRPGLGSFHEQYF. The CDR3, as DNA: TGTGCCAGCAGCACCCAGCGACCGGGACTAGGGAGTTTTCACGAGCAGTACTTC.